The following is a T cell receptor (beta chain) sequence with its context. Antigen: not known. This specimen comes from a study of neoadjuvant nivolumab and ipilimumab in lung cancer. CDR3 length: 13 residues. Germline CDR1 reads SGHRS; CDR2 reads YFSETQ. V was pared by 1 base and J by 6 bases, with 7 bases between. Whole-study findings and limits: Only a single major-pathologic-response sample was available for clonality analysis. From pretherapy to surgery, tumor richness and clonality rose with dual therapy. Compared with tumor-adjacent uninvolved lung, resected tumors showed greater richness and clonality. Blood richness before therapy tracked richness in tumors resected after neoadjuvant therapy.

Method: immunoSEQ multiplex PCR; TCRdb's copy keeps in-frame clones and lacks some. The sample has under 15,000 clones, under 70% seen once; the top ten hold around 27%. This specimen was peripheral blood, taken after neoadjuvant nivolumab, alone or with ipilimumab, at or shortly before surgery. V is TRBV5-1 and J is TRBJ2-2, with D uncertain. This clonotype originated in an adult with non-small cell lung cancer. The CDR3 loop is CASSLWEAGELFF. Written as DNA, the CDR3 is TGCGCCAGCAGCTTGTGGGAAGCCGGGGAGCTGTTTTTT.